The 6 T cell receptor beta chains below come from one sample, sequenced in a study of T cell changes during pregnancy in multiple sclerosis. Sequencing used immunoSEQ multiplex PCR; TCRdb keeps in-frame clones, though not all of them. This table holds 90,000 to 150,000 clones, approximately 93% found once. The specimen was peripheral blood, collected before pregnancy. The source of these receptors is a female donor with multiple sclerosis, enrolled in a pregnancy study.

CDR3 residues: CASSPGGHTQYF. Here the CDR3 DNA reads TGTGCCAGCAGCCCGGGAGGGCATACGCAGTATTTT. The J gene is TRBJ2-3, the V gene TRBV28, with 8 bases matching TRBD2. Trimming at V came to 6 bases and at J to 7 bases, leaving 3 bases not matched to a gene. Germline assignment: CDR1 MDHEN and CDR2 SYDVKM. The CDR3 loop spans 12 amino acids.

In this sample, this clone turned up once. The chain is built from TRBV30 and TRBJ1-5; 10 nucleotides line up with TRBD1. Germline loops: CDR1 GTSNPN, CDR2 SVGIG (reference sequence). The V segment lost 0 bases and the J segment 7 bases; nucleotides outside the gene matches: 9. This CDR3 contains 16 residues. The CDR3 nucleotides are TGTGCCTGGAGTGTCGGATGGGACAGGGGAGTACAGCCCCAGCATTTT. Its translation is CAWSVGWDRGVQPQHF.

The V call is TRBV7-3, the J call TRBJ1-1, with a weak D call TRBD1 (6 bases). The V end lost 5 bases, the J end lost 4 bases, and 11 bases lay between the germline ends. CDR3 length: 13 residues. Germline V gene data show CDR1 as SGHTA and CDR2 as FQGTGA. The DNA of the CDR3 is TGTGCCAGCAGCCAAGACAGGAGCACTGAAGCTTTCTTT. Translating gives CASSQDRSTEAFF. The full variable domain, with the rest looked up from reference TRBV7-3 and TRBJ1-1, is GAGVSQTPSNKVTEKGKYVELRCDPISGHTALYWYRQSLGQGPEFLIYFQGTGAADDSGLPNDRFFAVRPEGSVSTLKIQRTERGDSAVYLCASSQDRSTEAFFGQGTRLTVV.

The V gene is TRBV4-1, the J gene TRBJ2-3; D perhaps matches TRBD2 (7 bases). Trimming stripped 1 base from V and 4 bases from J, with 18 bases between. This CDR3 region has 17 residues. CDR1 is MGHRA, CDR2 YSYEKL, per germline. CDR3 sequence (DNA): TGCGCCAGCAGCCAAGTAGGCGGGGGCTTTGCCGCAGATACGCAGTATTTT. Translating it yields CASSQVGGGFAADTQYF.

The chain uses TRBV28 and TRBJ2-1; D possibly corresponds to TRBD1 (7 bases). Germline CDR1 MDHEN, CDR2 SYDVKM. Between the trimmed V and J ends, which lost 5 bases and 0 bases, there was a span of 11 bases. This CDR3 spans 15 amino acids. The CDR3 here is CASSPGGSSYNEQFF. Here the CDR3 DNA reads TGTGCCAGCAGTCCAGGGGGGAGCTCCTACAATGAGCAGTTCTTC.

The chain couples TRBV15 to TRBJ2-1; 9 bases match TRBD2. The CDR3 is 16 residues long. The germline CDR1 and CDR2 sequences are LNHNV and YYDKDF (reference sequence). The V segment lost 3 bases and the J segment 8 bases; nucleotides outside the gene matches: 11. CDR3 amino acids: CATSSRAGGRGDEQFF. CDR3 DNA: TGTGCCACCAGCAGTCGAGCGGGGGGTAGGGGAGATGAGCAGTTCTTC. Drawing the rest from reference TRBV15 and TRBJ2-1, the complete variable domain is DAMVIQNPRYQVTQFGKPVTLSCSQTLNHNVMYWYQQKSSQAPKLLFHYYDKDFNNEADTPDNFQSRRPNTSFCFLDIRSPGLGDTAMYLCATSSRAGGRGDEQFFGPGTRLTVL.